The 26 T cell receptor beta chains below were found in one sample sequenced in a study of blood T cell repertoires in COVID-19. Here immunoSEQ multiplex PCR was the method, and the copy in TCRdb shows in-frame clones only, minus some. The sample gives approximately 61,000 clones, around 83% of which show up once; 10% to 13% is in the top ten. The sequenced material came from peripheral blood. The receptors come from a man aged 50-60 years with COVID-19, enrolled during active disease.

V gene TRBV19 combines with J gene TRBJ2-6, with D unclear. Germline loops: CDR1 LNHDA, CDR2 SQIVND (reference sequence). The CDR3 consists of 16 residues. Trimming removed 4 bases at V and 1 base at J, with 11 bases between. The CDR3 region has the DNA TGTGCCAGTAGTAAATCGTTGGCATCTGGGGCCAACGTCCTGACTTTC. As protein: CASSKSLASGANVLTF.

The rearrangement links TRBV25-1 to TRBJ1-5; no clear D gene. Trimming cost V 6 bases and J 0 bases, with 9 bases left between them. Germline V gives CDR1 MGHDK, CDR2 SYGVNS. There are 14 residues in the CDR3. The CDR3 loop reads CASSPVASNQPQHF. CDR3 DNA: TGTGCCAGCAGCCCGGTCGCTAGCAATCAGCCCCAGCATTTT.

This clone was recorded a few times. This rearrangement joins TRBV18 to TRBJ2-1, with 8 bases matching TRBD1. The CDR3 totals 17 residues. In germline, CDR1 is KGHSH, CDR2 LQKENI. V lost 0 bases, J lost 2 bases, and 6 bases stayed unmatched. The CDR3 nucleotides are TGTGCCAGCTCACCACCCATTGGACAGGGCCCCTACAATGAGCAGTTCTTC. It encodes CASSPPIGQGPYNEQFF.

The V call is TRBV3-1 (or the pseudogene TRBV3-2), the J call TRBJ1-1; D might be TRBD1 (5 bases). CDR1 is LGHDT, CDR2 YNNKEL, per germline (reference sequence). This CDR3 has 15 residues. V shed 1 base and J shed 5 bases, with 14 bases lying between them. CDR3 coding DNA: TGTGCCAGCAGCCAAGCGGCGGGGGTTAGTACTGAAGCTTTCTTT. Its protein is CASSQAAGVSTEAFF.

This chain connects TRBV5-3 to TRBJ2-7; 9 bases match TRBD2. TRBV5-3 qualifies as an ORF whose function is uncertain. This CDR3 is built from 16 residues. V was pared by 4 bases and J by 2 bases, with 10 bases of the junction left unmatched. The CDR3 DNA is TGTGCCAGAAGCCCAGCCGAGCGGGAGGTTCCCTACGAGCAGTACTTC. This encodes CARSPAEREVPYEQYF.

This rearrangement joins TRBV29-1 to TRBJ1-3; D is undetermined. V lost 4 bases to trimming and J lost 3 bases, with 4 bases between them. The germline V gene has CDR1 SQVTM and CDR2 ANQGSEA. The CDR3 spans 11 residues. Written as DNA, the CDR3 is TGCAGCGTTGGGCTTGGAAACACCATATATTTT. Its translation: CSVGLGNTIYF. The full variable domain, completed using reference TRBV29-1 and TRBJ1-3, is SAVISQKPSRDICQRGTSLTIQCQVDSQVTMMFWYRQQPGQSLTLIATANQGSEATYESGFVIDKFPISRPNLTFSTLTVSNMSPEDSSIYLCSVGLGNTIYFGEGSWLTVV.

The V call is TRBV27, the J call TRBJ2-6; 7 nucleotides match TRBD2. The CDR3 totals 19 residues. V shed 2 bases, J shed 0 bases, and the junction held 10 bases outside the gene matches. Germline V lookup: CDR1 MNHEY, CDR2 SMNVEV (reference sequence). The CDR3 reads CASSLLADAVGSGANVLTF. The CDR3, as DNA: TGTGCCAGCAGTTTACTAGCGGACGCTGTAGGCTCTGGGGCCAACGTCCTGACTTTC.

This clone has just one count. The rearrangement links TRBV18 to TRBJ2-1, with 9 bases that match TRBD1. The CDR3 consists of 15 residues. CDR1 is KGHSH, CDR2 LQKENI, per germline. The trim removed 2 bases at V and 6 bases at J, leaving 5 bases unmatched. CDR3: CASSPARTGVNEQFF. The CDR3 DNA follows: TGTGCCAGCTCACCAGCCAGGACAGGGGTCAATGAGCAGTTCTTC.

The CDR3 reads CASQGGAETQYF. DNA for the CDR3: TGTGCCAGCCAGGGAGGCGCGGAGACCCAGTACTTC. The chain joins TRBV5-4 to TRBJ2-5, with TRBD2 as a possible D gene (6 bases). CDR1 and CDR2 from the germline V gene are SGHNT and YYREEE (reference sequence). V was cut by 7 bases and J by 5 bases, with 12 bases left in between. The CDR3 length is 12 residues.

The chain couples TRBV28 to TRBJ1-1; 7 positions agree with TRBD1. This CDR3 has 15 residues. The germline gives CDR1 MDHEN, CDR2 SYDVKM. With V trimmed by 3 bases and J by 0 bases, 4 bases remained unmatched. The CDR3 is CASSFPTGMNTEAFF. The CDR3, as DNA: TGTGCCAGCAGTTTCCCGACAGGGATGAACACTGAAGCTTTCTTT.

Written as DNA, the CDR3 is TGTGCCAGCAGACGGACAGGGGGAAACACCATATATTTT. As protein: CASRRTGGNTIYF. This chain joins TRBV27 and TRBJ1-3, with 8 bases lining up with TRBD1. Germline lookup yields CDR1 MNHEY and CDR2 SMNVEV (reference sequence). V lost 6 bases to trimming and J lost 4 bases; unmatched junction nucleotides: 2. This CDR3 has 13 amino acids.

CDR3 sequence (DNA): TGTGCCAGCAGCACTAGCTACAATGAGCAGTTCTTC. It yields the protein CASSTSYNEQFF. The chain links TRBV6-6 to TRBJ2-1; D may be TRBD2 (5 bases). Germline V CDR1 and CDR2: MNHNY, SVGAGI (reference sequence). CDR3 length equals 12 residues. The ends were cut back, 6 bases at V and 3 bases at J, with 6 bases in the middle.

The rearrangement uses TRBV28 and TRBJ1-5; TRBD1 might be the D (6 bases). Trimming removed 6 bases at V and 4 bases at J, with 10 bases between. Germline lookup yields CDR1 MDHEN and CDR2 SYDVKM. The CDR3 is 13 residues long. The DNA of the CDR3 is TGTGCCAGCAGCCCTACAGGGAATCAGCCCCAGCATTTT. Amino acids: CASSPTGNQPQHF.

This chain joins TRBV6-5 and TRBJ1-1; D gene uncertain. The CDR3 contains 12 residues. V was clipped by 7 bases and J by 0 bases, with 6 bases between them. Per germline, CDR1 MNHEY and CDR2 SVGAGI. Here the CDR3 DNA reads TGTGCCAGCATGGGAGTGAACACTGAAGCTTTCTTT. This sequence encodes CASMGVNTEAFF.

Here the CDR3 reads CASSLVASSSTDTQYF. CDR3 DNA: TGCGCCAGCAGCTTGGTGGCTAGCTCCAGCACAGATACGCAGTATTTT. The chain is built from TRBV5-1 and TRBJ2-3, with a tentative D call TRBD2 (5 bases). CDR3 length: 16 residues. V dropped 0 bases and J dropped 0 bases, with 11 bases sitting between them. In germline, CDR1 is SGHRS, CDR2 YFSETQ.

This clone showed up just once. The chain's CDR3 is CASSTGRKGALTNYGYTF. The CDR3 DNA sequence: TGCGCCAGCAGCACGGGTCGAAAGGGGGCGCTGACTAACTATGGCTACACCTTC. This rearrangement joins TRBV5-1 to TRBJ1-2; 7 bases agree with TRBD1. Germline lookup yields CDR1 SGHRS and CDR2 YFSETQ. The ends lost 4 bases at V and 0 bases at J; junction bases unmatched: 15. This CDR3 comprises 18 residues.

The rearrangement joins TRBV30 to TRBJ1-1, with TRBD1 as a possible D gene (5 bases). Germline-derived CDR1 and CDR2 are GTSNPN and SVGIG (reference sequence). This CDR3 contains 15 residues. V was trimmed by 0 bases and J by 0 bases, leaving 11 bases between them. The CDR3 sequence is CAWSVWGGLNTEAFF. CDR3 DNA: TGTGCCTGGAGTGTATGGGGGGGTTTGAACACTGAAGCTTTCTTT. Complete variable domain (other parts from reference TRBV30 and TRBJ1-1): SQTIHQWPATLVQPVGSPLSLECTVEGTSNPNLYWYRQAAGRGLQLLFYSVGIGQISSEVPQNLSASRPQDRQFILSSKKLLLSDSGFYLCAWSVWGGLNTEAFFGQGTRLTVV.

The chain combines TRBV7-3 with TRBJ2-3, with D perhaps matching TRBD2 (5 bases). This CDR3 region has 15 residues. Germline assignment: CDR1 SGHTA and CDR2 FQGTGA. Trimming took 2 bases from V and 0 from J, leaving 9 bases between them. This chain's CDR3 is CASSLGLSSTDTQYF. CDR3 DNA: TGTGCCAGCAGCTTAGGACTCTCTAGCACAGATACGCAGTATTTT.

The rearrangement links TRBV5-1 to TRBJ2-7; 9 nucleotides agree with TRBD2. The CDR3 contains 14 residues. The germline gives CDR1 SGHRS, CDR2 YFSETQ. After removal of 4 bases from V and 5 bases from J, the junction contained 7 bases not matched to a gene. The chain's CDR3 is CASSPIAGVDEQYF. The CDR3 DNA sequence: TGCGCCAGCAGCCCAATAGCGGGAGTTGACGAGCAGTACTTC.

The CDR3 is CASSLVRQGGISTEAFF. In nucleotides, the CDR3 is TGTGCCAGCAGTTTAGTGAGACAGGGGGGTATTTCCACTGAAGCTTTCTTT. The rearrangement uses TRBV27 and TRBJ1-1; 9 bases map to TRBD1. The CDR3 has 17 amino acids. Trimming took 2 bases from V and 4 from J; bases not matched to a gene: 11. Germline V gives CDR1 MNHEY, CDR2 SMNVEV (reference sequence).

The chain joins TRBV6-5 to TRBJ1-1; 12 bases are a match to TRBD1. The germline V gene has CDR1 MNHEY and CDR2 SVGAGI. The CDR3 length is 15 residues. V shed 4 bases and J 8 bases; nucleotides not matched to a gene: 8. CDR3 sequence (DNA): TGTGCCAGCAGTTTCCTGGGACAGGGGGCAAGGGAAGCTTTCTTT. It yields the protein CASSFLGQGAREAFF.

V and J are TRBV4-2 and TRBJ1-2, with D possibly matching TRBD1 (5 bases). From germline, CDR1 is LGHNA and CDR2 YNFKEQ. The V end lost 0 bases, the J end lost 7 bases, and 15 bases lay between the germline ends. This CDR3 is built from 15 residues. CDR3 DNA sequence: TGTGCCAGCAGCCAAGATGAACAGGCCCTAGTTGGCTACACCTTC. Protein sequence: CASSQDEQALVGYTF.

There are a few counts of this clone. The rearrangement links TRBV5-8 to TRBJ1-6, with TRBD1 matching 8 bases. Trimming cost V 6 bases and J 3 bases; bases outside gene matches: 5. The CDR3 runs to 15 residues. Germline V lookup: CDR1 SGHTS, CDR2 YDEGEE. The DNA for the CDR3 is TGTGCCAGCACCCCTGGACAGGGCTATAATTCACCCCTCCACTTT. This encodes CASTPGQGYNSPLHF.

Here the CDR3 DNA reads TGCGCCAGCAGCTTCCTAGCGGGAGGGCCGATCTCCTACAATGAGCAGTTCTTC. Translating gives CASSFLAGGPISYNEQFF. This chain joins TRBV5-1 and TRBJ2-1; 12 nucleotides agree with TRBD2. This CDR3 has 18 residues. In germline, CDR1 is SGHRS, CDR2 YFSETQ. The V gene end was trimmed by 2 bases and the J gene end by 0 bases; junction bases not matched to a gene: 6. The full variable domain, with the rest looked up from reference TRBV5-1 and TRBJ2-1, is KAGVTQTPRYLIKTRGQQVTLSCSPISGHRSVSWYQQTPGQGLQFLFEYFSETQRNKGNFPGRFSGRQFSNSRSEMNVSTLELGDSALYLCASSFLAGGPISYNEQFFGPGTRLTVL.

V and J are TRBV28 and TRBJ1-1; 9 nucleotides align to TRBD1. The ends lost 6 bases at V and 6 bases at J; junction bases unmatched: 8. Germline V CDR1 and CDR2: MDHEN, SYDVKM. The CDR3 covers 14 residues. As DNA, the CDR3 is TGTGCCAGCAGATCGGGACAGGGCTTGTCTGAAGCTTTCTTT. Amino acid sequence: CASRSGQGLSEAFF. Together with reference TRBV28 and TRBJ1-1, the CDR3 gives the full variable domain: DVKVTQSSRYLVKRTGEKVFLECVQDMDHENMFWYRQDPGLGLRLIYFSYDVKMKEKGDIPEGYSVSREKKERFSLILESASTNQTSMYLCASRSGQGLSEAFFGQGTRLTVV.

V gene TRBV30 combines with J gene TRBJ1-6; a weak D match, TRBD1 (6 bases). In germline, CDR1 is GTSNPN, CDR2 SVGIG (reference sequence). V lost 3 bases to trimming and J lost 7 bases, with 7 bases between them. CDR3 length equals 12 residues. CDR3 protein: CAWRDSNSPLHF. CDR3 bases: TGTGCCTGGAGGGACAGCAATTCACCCCTCCACTTT.